One T cell receptor beta chain is described in this entry. The antigen is unknown. Germline V CDR1 and CDR2: MGHRA, YSYEKL. The CDR3 contains 16 residues. The ends were cut back, 1 base at V and 3 bases at J, with 15 bases in the middle. The patients all showed relapse after autologous stem cell transplantation, while their brentuximab vedotin exposure varied. Sequencing was performed with immunoSEQ multiplex PCR; in TCRdb, only in-frame clones are kept and a portion is missing. The table records over 20,000 clones, about nine tenths of them present only once. This specimen belongs to a study of PD-1 blockade in classical Hodgkin lymphoma. Regarding the study as a whole: Reasons behind the repertoire differences stay unclear, perhaps disease activity or earlier therapy.

The clonotype comes from a human donor with classical Hodgkin lymphoma. V gene TRBV4-1 combines with J gene TRBJ1-1, with D tentatively TRBD1 (5 bases). The starting material was peripheral blood mononuclear cells (PBMCs), obtained at baseline. DNA of the CDR3: TGCGCCAGCAGCCAAGTTATCGAGAGGGGCGACACTGAAGCTTTCTTT. It is translated as CASSQVIERGDTEAFF.